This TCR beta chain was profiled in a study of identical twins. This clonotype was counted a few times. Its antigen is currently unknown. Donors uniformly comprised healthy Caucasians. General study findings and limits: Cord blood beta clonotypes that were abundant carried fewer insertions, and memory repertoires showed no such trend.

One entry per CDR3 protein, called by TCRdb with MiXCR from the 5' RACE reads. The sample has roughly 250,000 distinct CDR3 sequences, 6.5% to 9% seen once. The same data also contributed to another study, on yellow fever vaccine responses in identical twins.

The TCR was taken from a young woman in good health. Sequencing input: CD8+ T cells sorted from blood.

The CDR3, as DNA: TGTGCCAGCAGCGACATATCCTACGAGCAGTACGTC. Translated, it gives CASSDISYEQYV. This chain uses TRBV6-2 or TRBV6-3 with TRBJ2-7; D gene uncertain. V was trimmed by 6 bases and J by 1 base, leaving 7 bases between them. CDR3 length: 12 residues. Per the germline V gene, CDR1 is MNHEY and CDR2 is SVGEGT.